These 21 T cell receptor beta chains originate from one sample sequenced in a study of post-analysis software for immune sequencing data. General study findings and limits: Higher frequency in patients than in controls was seen for a handful of TRBV segments, with TRBV5-6, TRBV5-1 and TRBV20-1 among them.

Included in the TCR beta cDNA libraries were unique molecular identifiers. In TCRdb, the PCR reads were re-called with MiXCR into one record per CDR3 protein. The data show 350,000 to 450,000 distinct CDR3 sequences, less than 35% seen once. No antigen is known for these receptors. Sequencing was performed on blood. The origin of the receptors is a girl aged 5-17 years with multiple sclerosis.

In its sample, this clonotype was seen a few times. The rearrangement joins TRBV6-5 to TRBJ2-7; D is uncertain. This CDR3 is built from 15 residues. Germline CDR1 is MNHEY and CDR2 is SVGAGI. The germline V and J ends were trimmed by 0 bases and 2 bases, with 11 bases remaining between them. The CDR3 region is CASSYSPKIPYEQYF. CDR3 sequence (DNA): TGTGCCAGCAGTTACTCGCCAAAGATCCCCTACGAGCAGTACTTC.

The gene calls are TRBV4-1 and TRBJ1-2; the D is unclear. Germline V gene lookup returns CDR1 MGHRA and CDR2 YSYEKL. With 0 bases removed from V and 2 bases from J, the gap between germline ends came to 7 bases. This CDR3 is built from 14 residues. The CDR3 DNA reads TGCGCCAGCAGCCAAGAGTCAGGAAACTATGGCTACACCTTC. Amino acid sequence: CASSQESGNYGYTF.

This clonotype was picked up a small number of times. The rearrangement links TRBV4-3 to TRBJ1-5; 9 bases agree with TRBD1. V gave up 4 bases and J gave up 4 bases; unmatched junction bases: 8. Germline V gene data show CDR1 as LGHNA and CDR2 as YSLEER. This CDR3 contains 16 residues. CDR3 DNA sequence: TGCGCCAGCAGCCTTACCGCCGGACAGGGGAATCAGCCCCAGCATTTT. Translated: CASSLTAGQGNQPQHF.

A few counts support this clonotype. V is TRBV27 and J is TRBJ1-2, with 7 bases lining up with TRBD1. V was pared by 5 bases and J by 8 bases, with 5 bases of the junction left unmatched. CDR1 and CDR2 (germline): MNHEY, SMNVEV (reference sequence). The CDR3 is 12 residues long. The CDR3 is CASSPTGVGYTF. The DNA for the CDR3 is TGTGCCAGCAGTCCCACAGGGGTCGGCTACACCTTC.

V and J are TRBV13 and TRBJ2-7; either TRBD1 or TRBD2 may fit D (5 bases each). The CDR3 has 15 amino acids. Germline V gives CDR1 PRHDT, CDR2 FYEKMQ (reference sequence). Between the trimmed V and J ends, which lost 0 bases and 4 bases, there was a span of 13 bases. The CDR3 DNA follows: TGTGCCAGCAGCTTAGGCGGGCAGGGACCGTACGAGCAGTACTTC. Protein: CASSLGGQGPYEQYF. Combining the CDR3 with reference TRBV13 and TRBJ2-7 gives the whole variable domain AAGVIQSPRHLIKEKRETATLKCYPIPRHDTVYWYQQGPGQDPQFLISFYEKMQSDKGSIPDRFSAQQFSDYHSELNMSSLELGDSALYFCASSLGGQGPYEQYFGPGTRLTVT.

This clonotype was seen more than once but under ten times. The gene calls are TRBV13 and TRBJ1-2; a possible D gene is TRBD1 (5 bases). V lost 6 bases, J lost 4 bases, and 15 bases lay in between. This CDR3 has 14 residues. CDR1 is PRHDT, CDR2 FYEKMQ, per germline (reference sequence). The CDR3 coding sequence is TGTGCCAGCAGTTTAAGGGGCGTCGGCTATGGCTACACCTTC. Translating gives CASSLRGVGYGYTF.

This clonotype was found a few times. The V and J genes are TRBV10-3 and TRBJ2-7, with D possibly being TRBD1 (6 bases). In germline, CDR1 is ENHRY, CDR2 SYGVKD. V was pared by 5 bases and J by 6 bases, with 14 bases between. CDR3 length: 13 amino acids. The CDR3, as DNA: TGTGCCATCAGTAATGCCGGGACAACCGAGCAGTACTTC. Translation gives CAISNAGTTEQYF.

Turning to this clonotype: This may be a read error: a much more frequent sequence differs by one nucleotide. V is TRBV20-1 and J is TRBJ2-5; weak D call: TRBD2 (5 bases). The J call may be mistaken, given a closer DNA end match to TRBJ2-7. The germline V gene has CDR1 DFQATT and CDR2 SNEGSKA (reference sequence). CDR3 length: 14 amino acids. CDR3 in DNA: TGCAGTGCTAGCCTCCCACGAGGGAACTACGAGCAGTACTTC. It is translated as CSASLPRGNYEQYF.

The gene calls are TRBV5-1 and TRBJ2-1; D is tentatively TRBD1 or TRBD2 (5 bases each). Germline CDR1 reads SGHRS; CDR2 reads YFSETQ. Trimming stripped 4 bases from V and 0 bases from J, with 14 bases between. There are 16 residues in the CDR3. This CDR3 is CASSDGTQYSYNEQFF. The CDR3 DNA sequence: TGCGCCAGCAGCGATGGGACGCAGTACTCCTACAATGAGCAGTTCTTC.

The chain combines TRBV5-1 with TRBJ2-3; the match to TRBD1 covers 9 bases. In germline, CDR1 is SGHRS, CDR2 YFSETQ. Trimming took 3 bases from V and 2 from J; bases not matched to a gene: 7. The CDR3 covers 16 residues. The CDR3 DNA sequence: TGCGCCAGCAGCTCAGGACAGGGGTCCTCCACAGATACGCAGTATTTT. Translation: CASSSGQGSSTDTQYF.

V and J are TRBV9 and TRBJ1-6; D possibly corresponds to TRBD1 (5 bases). The CDR3 runs to 16 residues. Germline CDR1 and CDR2: SGDLS and YYNGEE. V lost 0 bases, J lost 7 bases, and 14 bases lay in between. CDR3 DNA sequence: TGTGCCAGCAGCGTAGGGAGAGGCAGGGAGAATTCACCCCTCCACTTT. Amino acids: CASSVGRGRENSPLHF.

The table lists this clonotype with a few counts. V is TRBV7-9 and J is TRBJ1-4; D might be TRBD1 (5 bases). Trimming left V 6 bases short and J 3 bases short, with 11 bases between. The germline gives CDR1 SEHNR, CDR2 FQNEAQ (reference sequence). CDR3 size: 14 residues. The chain's CDR3 is CASSSQGANEKLFF. DNA of the CDR3: TGTGCCAGCAGTTCCCAGGGAGCTAATGAAAAACTGTTTTTT.

Points on this clonotype: Mismatch with germline at one junction end may stem from a read error. The chain employs TRBV14 and TRBJ1-5, with 8 bases aligning to TRBD1. Germline V CDR1 and CDR2: SGHDN, FVKESK. The CDR3 has 14 amino acids. The CDR3 sequence: CASNQLGTGQPQHF. DNA for the CDR3: TGTGCCAGCAACCAACTGGGGACAGGTCAGCCCCAGCATTTT.

This chain joins TRBV12-3 or TRBV12-4 and TRBJ1-1; D is undetermined. The CDR3 is made up of 14 amino acids. Trimming left V 3 bases short and J 0 bases short, with 8 bases between. This CDR3 is CASSFLQMNTEAFF. The CDR3 DNA is TGTGCCAGCAGTTTTCTGCAGATGAACACTGAAGCTTTCTTT.

This clonotype was counted only a few times. The chain couples TRBV6-1 to TRBJ1-2, with TRBD1 matching over 7 bases. Germline V lookup: CDR1 MNHNS, CDR2 SASEGT. The ends lost 6 bases at V and 0 bases at J; junction bases unmatched: 7. This CDR3 has 15 amino acids. CDR3 protein: CASRSRGTANYGYTF. In nucleotides, the CDR3 is TGTGCCAGCAGAAGCCGGGGGACAGCTAACTATGGCTACACCTTC.

The rearrangement links TRBV13 to TRBJ2-5, with D maybe TRBD2 (6 bases). The DNA end is more similar to TRBJ2-1, so the J call may be wrong. The germline gives CDR1 PRHDT, CDR2 FYEKMQ (reference sequence). This CDR3 comprises 14 residues. The CDR3 here is CASSLTEGQETQFF. CDR3 nucleotide sequence: TGTGCCAGCAGCTTAACGGAGGGCCAAGAGACCCAGTTCTTC.

V usage is TRBV6-5 and J usage is TRBJ2-5, with no clear D. Trimming took off 4 bases at V and 2 bases at J, with 11 bases between the two ends. The length of the CDR3 is 14 residues. The germline CDR1 and CDR2 sequences are MNHEY and SVGAGI. The CDR3 loop reads CASSSQDGQETQYF. CDR3 nucleotides: TGTGCCAGCAGTTCGCAGGACGGTCAAGAGACCCAGTACTTC.

In its sample, this clonotype was seen a few times. The chain has TRBV28 and TRBJ2-7; the D gene is possibly TRBD1 (6 bases). Germline-derived CDR1 and CDR2 are MDHEN and SYDVKM. This CDR3 has 15 amino acids. The V end lost 3 bases, the J end lost 4 bases, and 16 bases lay between the germline ends. CDR3 residues: CASSLWTDPLYEQYF. CDR3 in DNA: TGTGCCAGCAGTTTGTGGACAGATCCACTTTACGAGCAGTACTTC.

The chain employs TRBV4-2 and TRBJ2-1; D may be TRBD2 (6 bases). Germline CDR1 is LGHNA and CDR2 is YNFKEQ. V dropped 0 bases and J dropped 7 bases, with 10 bases sitting between them. The CDR3 extends over 14 amino acids. This CDR3 reads CASSQEGSGNEQFF. The CDR3 region has the DNA TGTGCCAGCAGCCAAGAGGGCAGCGGGAATGAGCAGTTCTTC.

The chain employs TRBV20-1 and TRBJ2-7, with 8 positions matching TRBD2. The trim removed 1 base at V and 6 bases at J, leaving 17 bases unmatched. The CDR3 length is 17 residues. Germline CDR1 and CDR2: DFQATT and SNEGSKA (reference sequence). This CDR3 reads CSARAVVGRTSIGEQYF. In DNA form, the CDR3 reads TGCAGTGCTAGAGCGGTTGTGGGTCGGACTAGCATCGGCGAGCAGTACTTC.

V usage is TRBV7-2 and J usage is TRBJ2-5; TRBD1 matches at 8 bases. V trimming: 2 bases; J trimming: 4 bases; junction bases outside the gene matches: 9. CDR1 is SGHTA, CDR2 FQGNSA, per germline. The CDR3 covers 16 residues. The CDR3 loop is CASSLNSRGQGETQYF. The CDR3 nucleotides are TGTGCCAGCAGCTTAAATTCCAGGGGGCAGGGAGAGACCCAGTACTTC.